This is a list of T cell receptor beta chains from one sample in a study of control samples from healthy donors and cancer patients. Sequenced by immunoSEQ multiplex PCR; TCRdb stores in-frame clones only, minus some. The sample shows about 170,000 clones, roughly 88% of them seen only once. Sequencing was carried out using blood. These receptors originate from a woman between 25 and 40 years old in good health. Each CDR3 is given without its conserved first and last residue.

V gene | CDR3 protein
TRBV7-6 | ASSFGGNTDTQY
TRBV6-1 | ASSENIGQGGDEKLF
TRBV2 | ATLGAGDWALH
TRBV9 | ASSATASRDTIY
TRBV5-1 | ASSAQGQGMVGYT
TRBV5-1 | ASSPRRDHTEAF
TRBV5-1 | ASSPLGTYRDYGYT
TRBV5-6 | ASSEGQGISPLH
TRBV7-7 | ASSLGRQETQY
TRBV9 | ASSVADNTEAF
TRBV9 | ASSVGDFYNEQF
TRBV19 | ASSMQQGRTGELF
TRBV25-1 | ASTTGGVNIQY
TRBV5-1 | ASSFQETQY
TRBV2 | ASSLAYYGYT
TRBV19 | ARGGLPGGQY
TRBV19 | ASSMGQGNQPQH
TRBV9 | ASSGTGNEQY
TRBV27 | ASSLWGGENIQY
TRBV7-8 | ASSPQINTEAF